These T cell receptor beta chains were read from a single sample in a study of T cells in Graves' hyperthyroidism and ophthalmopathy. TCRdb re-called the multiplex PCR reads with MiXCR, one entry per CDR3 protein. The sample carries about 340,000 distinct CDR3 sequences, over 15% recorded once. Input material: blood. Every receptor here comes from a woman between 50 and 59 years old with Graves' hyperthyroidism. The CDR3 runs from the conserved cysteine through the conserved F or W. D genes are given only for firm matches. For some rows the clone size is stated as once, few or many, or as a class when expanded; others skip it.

cdr3_aa: CASSLGGLAGVNEQFF; cdr3_nt: TGTGCCAGCAGCTTAGGGGGACTAGCGGGAGTCAATGAGCAGTTCTTC; clone_size: -; d_call: TRBD2; v_call: TRBV7-2; j_call: TRBJ2-1
cdr3_aa: CASSFDRTSGRGEQFF; cdr3_nt: TGTGCCAGCAGCTTCGATCGGACTAGCGGGAGAGGTGAGCAGTTCTTC; clone_size: few; d_call: TRBD2; v_call: TRBV5-6; j_call: TRBJ2-1
cdr3_aa: CASSYTGLDYGYTF; cdr3_nt: TGTGCCAGCAGCTATACAGGGCTCGACTATGGCTACACCTTC; clone_size: many; d_call: -; v_call: TRBV3-1; j_call: TRBJ1-2
cdr3_aa: CASSLEGEGDTQYF; cdr3_nt: TGTGCCAGCAGCTTAGAAGGGGAGGGAGATACGCAGTATTTT; clone_size: -; d_call: TRBD2; v_call: TRBV7-9; j_call: TRBJ2-3
cdr3_aa: CASSYLAGGYNEQFF; cdr3_nt: TGTGCCAGCAGCTATCTAGCGGGAGGGTACAATGAGCAGTTCTTC; clone_size: many; d_call: TRBD2; v_call: TRBV11-2; j_call: TRBJ2-1
cdr3_aa: CASSPRGGETGELFF; cdr3_nt: TGTGCCAGCAGCCCTCGGGGAGGGGAAACCGGGGAGCTGTTTTTT; clone_size: -; d_call: TRBD2; v_call: TRBV9; j_call: TRBJ2-2
cdr3_aa: CASSTSGTERATEAFF; cdr3_nt: TGTGCCAGCAGCACATCCGGGACAGAGAGGGCCACTGAAGCTTTCTTT; clone_size: many; d_call: TRBD1; v_call: TRBV7-8; j_call: TRBJ1-1
cdr3_aa: CSAIPGQGGETQYF; cdr3_nt: TGCAGCGCTATCCCTGGACAGGGCGGAGAGACCCAGTACTTC; clone_size: -; d_call: TRBD1; v_call: TRBV29-1; j_call: TRBJ2-5
cdr3_aa: CATSNRGGINEQFF; cdr3_nt: TGTGCCACCAGCAACAGGGGGGGGATCAATGAGCAGTTCTTC; clone_size: -; d_call: -; v_call: TRBV15; j_call: TRBJ2-1
cdr3_aa: CARLDMIRDQETQYF; cdr3_nt: TGTGCCAGATTGGACATGATTCGGGACCAAGAGACCCAGTACTTC; clone_size: many; d_call: -; v_call: TRBV28; j_call: TRBJ2-5
cdr3_aa: CASSPSGRVSQPQHF; cdr3_nt: TGTGCCAGCAGTCCGTCGGGGCGGGTAAGTCAGCCCCAGCATTTT; clone_size: -; d_call: -; v_call: TRBV12-3/TRBV12-4; j_call: TRBJ1-5
cdr3_aa: CSATPRDTQYF; cdr3_nt: TGCAGCGCGACTCCCCGGGATACGCAGTATTTT; clone_size: -; d_call: -; v_call: TRBV29-1; j_call: TRBJ2-3
cdr3_aa: CASSLAILRIGASGANVLTF; cdr3_nt: TGCGCCAGCAGCTTGGCAATACTTAGGATAGGGGCGTCTGGGGCCAACGTCCTGACTTTC; clone_size: -; d_call: -; v_call: TRBV5-1; j_call: TRBJ2-6
cdr3_aa: CASSLLQGDGYTF; cdr3_nt: TGCGCCAGCAGCTTGCTCCAGGGCGATGGCTACACCTTC; clone_size: few; d_call: -; v_call: TRBV5-1; j_call: TRBJ1-2
cdr3_aa: CSASNSAGGLDEQFF; cdr3_nt: TGCAGTGCTAGTAATTCGGCGGGAGGGCTGGATGAGCAGTTCTTC; clone_size: many; d_call: TRBD2; v_call: TRBV20-1; j_call: TRBJ2-1
cdr3_aa: CASTRLAGGYEQYF; cdr3_nt: TGTGCCAGCACCCGACTAGCGGGAGGCTACGAGCAGTACTTC; clone_size: few; d_call: TRBD2; v_call: TRBV6-1; j_call: TRBJ2-7
cdr3_aa: CSARFGLGSRAQYF; cdr3_nt: TGCAGTGCTAGGTTCGGACTGGGCTCGCGGGCCCAGTACTTC; clone_size: -; d_call: -; v_call: TRBV20-1; j_call: TRBJ2-5
cdr3_aa: CASSLDVGVGEETQYF; cdr3_nt: TGTGCCAGCAGTTTAGACGTGGGAGTCGGTGAAGAGACCCAGTACTTC; clone_size: -; d_call: -; v_call: TRBV12-3/TRBV12-4; j_call: TRBJ2-5
cdr3_aa: CASSEIRGGPGLNEQFF; cdr3_nt: TGCGCCAGCAGTGAGATACGGGGGGGGCCAGGCCTGAATGAGCAGTTCTTC; clone_size: -; d_call: TRBD2; v_call: TRBV3-1; j_call: TRBJ2-1